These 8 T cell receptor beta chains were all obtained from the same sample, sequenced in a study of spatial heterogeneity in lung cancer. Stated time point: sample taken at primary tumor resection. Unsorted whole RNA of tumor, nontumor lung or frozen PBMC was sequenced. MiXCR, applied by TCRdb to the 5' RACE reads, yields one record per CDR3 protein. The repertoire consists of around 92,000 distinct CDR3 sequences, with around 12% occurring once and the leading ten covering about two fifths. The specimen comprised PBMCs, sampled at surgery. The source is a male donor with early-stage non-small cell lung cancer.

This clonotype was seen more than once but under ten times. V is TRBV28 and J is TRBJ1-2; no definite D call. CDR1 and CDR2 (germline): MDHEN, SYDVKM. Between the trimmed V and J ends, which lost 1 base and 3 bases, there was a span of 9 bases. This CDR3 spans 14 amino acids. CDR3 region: CASSLSGGYYGYTF. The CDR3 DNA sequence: TGTGCCAGCAGTTTATCGGGAGGGTACTATGGCTACACCTTC.

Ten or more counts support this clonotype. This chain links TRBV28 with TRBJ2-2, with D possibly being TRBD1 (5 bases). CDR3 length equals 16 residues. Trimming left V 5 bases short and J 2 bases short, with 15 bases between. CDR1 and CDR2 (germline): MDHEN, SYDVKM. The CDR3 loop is CASSPSRQGNTGELFF. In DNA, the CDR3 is TGTGCCAGCAGTCCATCGCGTCAGGGAAACACCGGGGAGCTGTTTTTT. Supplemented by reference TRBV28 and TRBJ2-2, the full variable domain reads DVKVTQSSRYLVKRTGEKVFLECVQDMDHENMFWYRQDPGLGLRLIYFSYDVKMKEKGDIPEGYSVSREKKERFSLILESASTNQTSMYLCASSPSRQGNTGELFFGEGSRLTVL.

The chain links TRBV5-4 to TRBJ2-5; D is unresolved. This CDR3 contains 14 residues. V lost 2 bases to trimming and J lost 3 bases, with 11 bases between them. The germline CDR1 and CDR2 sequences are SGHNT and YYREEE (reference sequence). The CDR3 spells CASSFDPGKETQYF. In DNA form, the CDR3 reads TGTGCCAGCAGCTTCGATCCAGGAAAAGAGACCCAGTACTTC.

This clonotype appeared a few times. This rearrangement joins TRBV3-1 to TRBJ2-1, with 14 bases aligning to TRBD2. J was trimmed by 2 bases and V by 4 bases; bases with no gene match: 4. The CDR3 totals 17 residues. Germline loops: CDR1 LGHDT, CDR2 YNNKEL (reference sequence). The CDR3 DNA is TGTGCCAGCAGCCCGGGACTAGCGGGAGTCGCCTACAATGAGCAGTTCTTC. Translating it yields CASSPGLAGVAYNEQFF.

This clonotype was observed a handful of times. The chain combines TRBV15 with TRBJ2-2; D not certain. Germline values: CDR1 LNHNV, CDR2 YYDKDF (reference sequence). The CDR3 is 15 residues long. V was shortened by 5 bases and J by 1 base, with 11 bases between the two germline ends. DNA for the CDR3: TGTGCCACCAGCGGTAAGGGTTGGAACACCGGGGAGCTGTTTTTT. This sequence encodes CATSGKGWNTGELFF.

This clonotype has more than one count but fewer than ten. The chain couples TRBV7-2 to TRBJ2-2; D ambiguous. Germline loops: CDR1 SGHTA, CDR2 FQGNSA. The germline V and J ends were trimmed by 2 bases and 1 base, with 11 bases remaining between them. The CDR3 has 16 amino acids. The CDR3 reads CASSLNRRQNTGELFF. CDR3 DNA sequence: TGTGCCAGCAGCTTAAATCGCAGACAGAACACCGGGGAGCTGTTTTTT.

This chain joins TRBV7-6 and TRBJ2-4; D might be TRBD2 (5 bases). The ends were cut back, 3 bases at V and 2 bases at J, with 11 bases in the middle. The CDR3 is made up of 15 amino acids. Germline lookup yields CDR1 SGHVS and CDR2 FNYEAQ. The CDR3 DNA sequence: TGTGCCAGCAGCTTGGGCCTCGGGACCAAAAACATTCAGTACTTC. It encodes CASSLGLGTKNIQYF.

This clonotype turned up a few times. In DNA, the CDR3 is TGTGCCAGCAGTGAAACCGGGACAGGGGGATCACCCCTCCACTTT. Encoded protein: CASSETGTGGSPLHF. The chain couples TRBV12-3 or TRBV12-4 to TRBJ1-6, with 11 bases that match TRBD1. J gave up 10 bases and V 5 bases, and 7 bases lay outside the gene matches. CDR3 length: 15 residues.